These 25 T cell receptor beta chains originate from one sample sequenced in a study of shared clonotypes between healthy human individuals. Sequenced by immunoSEQ multiplex PCR; TCRdb stores in-frame clones only, minus some. The sample records almost 750,000 clones, about two thirds being singletons. Source material: memory CD4+ T cells sorted from blood. Indicated subset: CD45RA-negative fraction. Every receptor here comes from a woman in her thirties in good health.

Regarding this clone: Just one base apart from a much larger clone, this may be a read error. The rearrangement uses TRBV28 and TRBJ2-7; no clear D gene. With 7 bases removed from V and 1 base from J, the gap between germline ends came to 5 bases. In germline, CDR1 is MDHEN, CDR2 SYDVKM. The CDR3 runs to 11 residues. The CDR3 region is CASIGSYEQYF. For the CDR3, the DNA is TGTGCCAGCATAGGTTCCTACGAGCAGTACTTC.

This chain links TRBV5-1 with TRBJ2-6; D not resolved. V was clipped by 5 bases and J by 0 bases, with 6 bases between them. Germline lookup yields CDR1 SGHRS and CDR2 YFSETQ. This CDR3 has 14 residues. DNA of the CDR3: TGCGCCAGCAGGGAGATCTCTGGGGCCAACGTCCTGACTTTC. Protein sequence: CASREISGANVLTF. The full variable domain, with the rest looked up from reference TRBV5-1 and TRBJ2-6, is KAGVTQTPRYLIKTRGQQVTLSCSPISGHRSVSWYQQTPGQGLQFLFEYFSETQRNKGNFPGRFSGRQFSNSRSEMNVSTLELGDSALYLCASREISGANVLTFGAGSRLTVL.

The chain links TRBV4-1 to TRBJ1-1, with 9 bases lining up with TRBD1. This CDR3 comprises 16 residues. J was trimmed by 5 bases and V by 0 bases; bases with no gene match: 7. Germline V lookup: CDR1 MGHRA, CDR2 YSYEKL. The CDR3 loop reads CASSQEQTGGRTEAFF. The CDR3 DNA is TGCGCCAGCAGCCAAGAGCAGACAGGGGGGCGAACTGAAGCTTTCTTT.

The chain recombines TRBV27 with TRBJ2-2; 7 bases fit TRBD2. The CDR3 runs to 16 residues. Germline trimming cut 6 bases from V and 0 bases from J; bases unmatched to any gene: 7. Germline loops: CDR1 MNHEY, CDR2 SMNVEV (reference sequence). The CDR3 loop is CASRGEGRANTGELFF. The CDR3 DNA follows: TGTGCCAGCAGGGGGGAGGGCCGAGCGAACACCGGGGAGCTGTTTTTT.

The rearrangement uses TRBV25-1 and TRBJ1-3; no clear D gene. Looked up from germline, CDR1 is MGHDK and CDR2 is SYGVNS. The V gene lost 1 base and the J gene lost 0 bases, with 13 bases spanning the gap. This CDR3 comprises 17 residues. This chain's CDR3 is CASSESGGRPSGNTIYF. The CDR3 DNA is TGTGCCAGCAGTGAATCAGGAGGGAGGCCCTCTGGAAACACCATATATTTT.

The rearrangement joins TRBV4-1 to TRBJ2-7; maybe TRBD1 (5 bases). Trimming removed 0 bases from V and 0 bases from J, with 12 bases in between. Germline V CDR1 and CDR2: MGHRA, YSYEKL. The CDR3 covers 16 residues. The CDR3 DNA reads as TGCGCCAGCAGCCAAGACCCAGGGTCCCTCTCCTACGAGCAGTACTTC. It codes for CASSQDPGSLSYEQYF.

The sample holds a few counts of this clone. This chain uses TRBV4-2 with TRBJ1-3; D may be TRBD1 (5 bases). CDR3 size: 18 residues. V was cut by 0 bases and J by 2 bases, with 17 bases left in between. Germline assignment: CDR1 LGHNA and CDR2 YNFKEQ. As DNA, the CDR3 is TGTGCCAGCAGCCAAGATGGGGGAGGGTGGGCTCCTGGAAACACCATATATTTT. This translates into CASSQDGGGWAPGNTIYF.

This chain joins TRBV6-5 and TRBJ1-2, with D possibly being TRBD1 (5 bases). The CDR3 consists of 14 residues. Germline loops: CDR1 MNHEY, CDR2 SVGAGI. V was cut by 2 bases and J by 4 bases, with 11 bases left in between. DNA for the CDR3: TGTGCCAGCAGTTACGGGCCAGGGCGCTATGGCTACACCTTC. Its protein is CASSYGPGRYGYTF.

CDR3 in DNA: TGTGCCAGCAGCTATCAACAGGGGATGGACGAGCAGTACTTC. It specifies CASSYQQGMDEQYF. The rearrangement joins TRBV7-9 to TRBJ2-7; 7 bases match TRBD1. The germline gives CDR1 SEHNR, CDR2 FQNEAQ (reference sequence). V was clipped by 4 bases and J by 5 bases; unmatched bases: 8. The CDR3 is 14 residues long.

This chain links TRBV6-5 with TRBJ2-7, with a possible D match to TRBD2 (6 bases). The ends were cut back, 5 bases at V and 6 bases at J, with 17 bases in the middle. CDR3 size: 14 residues. The germline V gene has CDR1 MNHEY and CDR2 SVGAGI. The CDR3, as DNA: TGTGCCAGCAGTGGAGGGAGTCACGGAACCGAGCAGTACTTC. Translated: CASSGGSHGTEQYF.

The V and J genes are TRBV5-1 and TRBJ2-3; D possibly corresponds to TRBD2 (7 bases). V was clipped by 4 bases and J by 5 bases, with 14 bases between them. The CDR3 runs to 14 residues. Germline CDR1 is SGHRS and CDR2 is YFSETQ. The CDR3 sequence: CASSIGGAGDTQYF. For the CDR3, the DNA is TGCGCCAGCAGCATTGGGGGGGCTGGAGATACGCAGTATTTT.

This sequence joins TRBV2 and TRBJ2-7, with TRBD2 identical over 15 bases. V lost 8 bases, J lost 2 bases, and 10 bases stayed unmatched. Germline V gene sequence: CDR1 SNHLY, CDR2 FYNNEI. This CDR3 is built from 17 residues. The CDR3 DNA follows: TGTGCCAGCGGGGGACTAGCGGGAGGCTTAACGACCTACGAGCAGTACTTC. Protein product: CASGGLAGGLTTYEQYF.

Only a few counts were recorded for this clone. The chain is built from TRBV5-1 and TRBJ2-7, with a weak D call TRBD1 (6 bases). Between the trimmed V and J ends, which lost 3 bases and 6 bases, there was a span of 19 bases. CDR3 length: 15 residues. CDR1 is SGHRS and CDR2 is YFSETQ in the germline V gene. The CDR3 coding sequence is TGCGCCAGCAGCTGGGAGACAGGAACTAAACTCGAGCAGTACTTC. Protein: CASSWETGTKLEQYF.

This clone was seen a handful of times. The chain couples TRBV27 to TRBJ2-3; D is perhaps TRBD2 (5 bases). From germline, CDR1 is MNHEY and CDR2 SMNVEV (reference sequence). Trimming cost V 5 bases and J 3 bases, with 12 bases left between them. The CDR3 runs 14 residues. CDR3 protein: CASSPGSRTDTQYF. The DNA for the CDR3 is TGTGCCAGCAGTCCGGGATCGAGAACAGATACGCAGTATTTT.

The V call is TRBV28, the J call TRBJ2-5, with D unresolved. CDR1 and CDR2 from the germline V gene are MDHEN and SYDVKM. This CDR3 comprises 10 residues. The V gene lost 9 bases and the J gene lost 11 bases, with 13 bases spanning the gap. CDR3 sequence (DNA): TGTGCCAGTGTCGGCGAAGAGCAGTACTTC. It yields the protein CASVGEEQYF.

This sequence joins TRBV27 and TRBJ1-2; D remains unclear. V lost 6 bases and J 1 base, leaving 9 bases between the germline ends. Germline-derived CDR1 and CDR2 are MNHEY and SMNVEV (reference sequence). CDR3 length equals 13 residues. This CDR3 is CASSQALNYGYTF. For the CDR3, the DNA is TGTGCCAGCAGCCAGGCGCTTAACTATGGCTACACCTTC.

This clone was observed a handful of times. The chain uses TRBV2 and TRBJ2-5; D may be TRBD1 (6 bases). The germline CDR1 and CDR2 sequences are SNHLY and FYNNEI. The CDR3 consists of 14 residues. The germline V and J ends were trimmed by 3 bases and 7 bases, with 15 bases remaining between them. DNA of the CDR3: TGTGCCAGCAGTGAGGCTCGATCACAGGGGACCCAGTACTTC. Translation gives CASSEARSQGTQYF.

The chain carries TRBV7-8 and TRBJ1-5; D is uncertain. The germline V gene encodes CDR1 SGHVS and CDR2 FQNEAQ. This CDR3 contains 15 residues. V was cut by 3 bases and J by 0 bases, with 9 bases left in between. CDR3 sequence reads: CASSFSGPSNQPQHF. CDR3 bases: TGTGCCAGCAGCTTCTCGGGCCCTAGCAATCAGCCCCAGCATTTT.

The gene calls are TRBV28 and TRBJ2-3; maybe TRBD1 (5 bases). Trimming removed 6 bases at V and 4 bases at J, with 17 bases between. There are 15 residues in the CDR3. From germline, CDR1 is MDHEN and CDR2 SYDVKM. The CDR3 DNA sequence: TGTGCCAGCAGCTCCGGACAACGAAGTGCAGATACGCAGTATTTT. Its protein is CASSSGQRSADTQYF. The full variable domain, rest sourced from reference TRBV28 and TRBJ2-3, is DVKVTQSSRYLVKRTGEKVFLECVQDMDHENMFWYRQDPGLGLRLIYFSYDVKMKEKGDIPEGYSVSREKKERFSLILESASTNQTSMYLCASSSGQRSADTQYFGPGTRLTVL.

The chain employs TRBV2 and TRBJ2-3; TRBD2 might be the D (5 bases). Germline assignment: CDR1 SNHLY and CDR2 FYNNEI. Trimming left V 5 bases short and J 0 bases short, with 15 bases between. The CDR3 is 16 residues long. CDR3 in amino acids: CASSPIVRASTDTQYF. As DNA, the CDR3 is TGTGCCAGCAGTCCTATCGTGCGGGCCAGCACAGATACGCAGTATTTT.

This sequence joins TRBV6-6 and TRBJ2-1; unclear D gene. The CDR3 contains 14 residues. Germline V lookup: CDR1 MNHNY, CDR2 SVGAGI (reference sequence). V dropped 6 bases and J dropped 2 bases, with 11 bases sitting between them. The chain's CDR3 is CASSPEPAYNEQFF. The DNA of the CDR3 is TGTGCCAGCAGCCCTGAGCCGGCCTACAATGAGCAGTTCTTC.

The genes are TRBV5-4 and TRBJ1-2; 7 bases agree with TRBD1. After removal of 4 bases from V and 4 bases from J, the junction contained 10 bases not matched to a gene. This CDR3 contains 15 residues. CDR1 and CDR2 from the germline V gene are SGHNT and YYREEE (reference sequence). As DNA, the CDR3 is TGTGCCAGCAGCCCCAGGGACAGCGAATTCTATGGCTACACCTTC. This encodes CASSPRDSEFYGYTF.

J is TRBJ1-2 and V is TRBV28, with TRBD1 matching over 9 bases. Per the germline V gene, CDR1 is MDHEN and CDR2 is SYDVKM. The V segment lost 5 bases and the J segment 4 bases; nucleotides outside the gene matches: 2. The CDR3 sequence is 13 residues long. The CDR3 here is CASSTGGPYGYTF. The DNA of the CDR3 is TGTGCCAGCAGTACAGGGGGCCCCTATGGCTACACCTTC.

This chain uses TRBV29-1 with TRBJ1-5; weak D call: TRBD1 (5 bases). The CDR3 runs 13 residues. Germline CDR1 is SQVTM and CDR2 is ANQGSEA. The V and J ends lost 7 bases and 4 bases respectively, with 14 bases between them. The CDR3 region has the DNA TGCAGCGCTACCGGGGGGGGGAATCAGCCCCAGCATTTT. Amino acids: CSATGGGNQPQHF.

The chain is built from TRBV19 and TRBJ1-5, with D possibly matching TRBD1 (5 bases). Trimming cost V 6 bases and J 6 bases, with 18 bases left between them. The germline V gene encodes CDR1 LNHDA and CDR2 SQIVND (reference sequence). The CDR3 totals 15 residues. Here the CDR3 DNA reads TGTGCCAGTAGCCATTCCAGGGACGGTCGTCAGCCCCAGCATTTT. Amino acids: CASSHSRDGRQPQHF.